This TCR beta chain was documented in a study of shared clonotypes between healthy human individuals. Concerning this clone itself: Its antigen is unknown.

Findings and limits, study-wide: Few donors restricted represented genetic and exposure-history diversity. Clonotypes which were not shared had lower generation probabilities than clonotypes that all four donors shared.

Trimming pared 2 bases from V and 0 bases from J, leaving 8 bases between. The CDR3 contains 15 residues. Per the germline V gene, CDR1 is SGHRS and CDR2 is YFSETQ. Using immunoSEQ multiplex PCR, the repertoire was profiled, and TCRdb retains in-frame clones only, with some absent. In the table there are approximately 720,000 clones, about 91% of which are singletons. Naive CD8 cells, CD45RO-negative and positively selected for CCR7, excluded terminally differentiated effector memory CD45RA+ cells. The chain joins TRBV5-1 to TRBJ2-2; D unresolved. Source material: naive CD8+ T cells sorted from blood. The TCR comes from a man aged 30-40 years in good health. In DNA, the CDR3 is TGCGCCAGCAGCTTCCAGGCTTCGAACACCGGGGAGCTGTTTTTT. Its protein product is CASSFQASNTGELFF.